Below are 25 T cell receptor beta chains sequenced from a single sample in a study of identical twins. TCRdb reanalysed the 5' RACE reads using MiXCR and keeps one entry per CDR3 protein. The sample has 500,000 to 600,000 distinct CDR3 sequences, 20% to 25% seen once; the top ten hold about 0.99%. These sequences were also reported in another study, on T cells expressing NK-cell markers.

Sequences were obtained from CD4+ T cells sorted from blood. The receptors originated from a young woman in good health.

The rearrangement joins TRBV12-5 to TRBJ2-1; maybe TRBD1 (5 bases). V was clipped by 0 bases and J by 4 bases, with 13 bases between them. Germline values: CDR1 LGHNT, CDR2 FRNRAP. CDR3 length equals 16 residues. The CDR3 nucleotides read TGTGCTAGTGGTTTGGTACTCAGGCAGGGATACAATGAGCAGTTCTTC. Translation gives CASGLVLRQGYNEQFF. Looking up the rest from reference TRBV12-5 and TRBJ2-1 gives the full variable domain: DARVTQTPRHKVTEMGQEVTMRCQPILGHNTVFWYRQTMMQGLELLAYFRNRAPLDDSGMPKDRFSAEMPDATLATLKIQPSEPRDSAVYFCASGLVLRQGYNEQFFGPGTRLTVL.

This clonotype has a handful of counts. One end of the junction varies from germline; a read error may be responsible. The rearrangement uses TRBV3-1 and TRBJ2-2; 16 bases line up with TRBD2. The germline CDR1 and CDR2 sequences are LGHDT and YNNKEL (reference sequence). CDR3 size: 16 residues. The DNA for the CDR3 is TGTGCCAGCAGGCAAGGGACTAGCGGGAGGGCGCGGGAGCTGTTTTTT. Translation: CASRQGTSGRARELFF.

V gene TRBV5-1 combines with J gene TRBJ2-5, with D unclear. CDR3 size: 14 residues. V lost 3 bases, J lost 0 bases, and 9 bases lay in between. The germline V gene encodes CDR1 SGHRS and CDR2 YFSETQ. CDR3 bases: TGCGCCAGCAGCTCTCCTCCCCACCAAGAGACCCAGTACTTC. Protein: CASSSPPHQETQYF.

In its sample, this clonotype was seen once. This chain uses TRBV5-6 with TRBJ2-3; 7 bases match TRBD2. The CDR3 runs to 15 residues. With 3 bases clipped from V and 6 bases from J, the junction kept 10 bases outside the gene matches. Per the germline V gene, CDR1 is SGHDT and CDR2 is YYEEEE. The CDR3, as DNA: TGTGCCAGCAGCTCGGCCAGCGGGAACGTTGATACGCAGTATTTT. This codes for CASSSASGNVDTQYF.

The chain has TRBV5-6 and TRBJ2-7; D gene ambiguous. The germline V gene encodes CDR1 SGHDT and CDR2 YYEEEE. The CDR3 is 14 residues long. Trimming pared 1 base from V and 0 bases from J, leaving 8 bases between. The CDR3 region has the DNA TGTGCCAGCAGCTTGCCCAGGACCTCCTACGAGCAGTACTTC. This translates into CASSLPRTSYEQYF. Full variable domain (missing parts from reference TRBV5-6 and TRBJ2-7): DAGVTQSPTHLIKTRGQQVTLRCSPKSGHDTVSWYQQALGQGPQFIFQYYEEEERQRGNFPDRFSGHQFPNYSSELNVNALLLGDSALYLCASSLPRTSYEQYFGPGTRLTVT.

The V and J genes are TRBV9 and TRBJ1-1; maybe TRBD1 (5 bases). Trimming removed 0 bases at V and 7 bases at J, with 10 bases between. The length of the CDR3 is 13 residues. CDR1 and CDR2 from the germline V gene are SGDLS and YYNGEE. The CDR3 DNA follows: TGTGCCAGCAGCGTAGTGGGGGGAATTGAAGCTTTCTTT. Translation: CASSVVGGIEAFF.

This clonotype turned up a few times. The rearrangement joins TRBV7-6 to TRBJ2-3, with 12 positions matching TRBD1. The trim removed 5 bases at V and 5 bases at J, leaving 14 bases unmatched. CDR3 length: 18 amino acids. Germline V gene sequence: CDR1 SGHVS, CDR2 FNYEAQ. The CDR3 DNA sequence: TGTGCCAGCAGCCCCGAGGGACAGGGGGCGAGGGGTAGAGATACGCAGTATTTT. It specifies CASSPEGQGARGRDTQYF.

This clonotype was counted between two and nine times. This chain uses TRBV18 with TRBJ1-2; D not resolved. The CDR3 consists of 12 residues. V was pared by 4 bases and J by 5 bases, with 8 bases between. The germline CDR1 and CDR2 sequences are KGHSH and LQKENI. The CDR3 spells CASSRELYGYTF. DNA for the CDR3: TGTGCCAGCTCACGGGAGCTTTATGGCTACACCTTC.

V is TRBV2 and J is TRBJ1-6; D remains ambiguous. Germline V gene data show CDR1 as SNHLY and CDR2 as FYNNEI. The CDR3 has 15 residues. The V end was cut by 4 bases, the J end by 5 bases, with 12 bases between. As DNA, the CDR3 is TGTGCCAGCAGTGTAACGTGGAGGGATAATTCACCCCTCCACTTT. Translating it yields CASSVTWRDNSPLHF.

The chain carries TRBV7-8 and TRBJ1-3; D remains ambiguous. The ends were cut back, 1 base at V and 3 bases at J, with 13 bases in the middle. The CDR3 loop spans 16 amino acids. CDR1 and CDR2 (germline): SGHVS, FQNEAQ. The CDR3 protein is CASSLVYLGYGNTIYF. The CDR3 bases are TGTGCCAGCAGCTTAGTCTATTTGGGGTATGGAAACACCATATATTTT.

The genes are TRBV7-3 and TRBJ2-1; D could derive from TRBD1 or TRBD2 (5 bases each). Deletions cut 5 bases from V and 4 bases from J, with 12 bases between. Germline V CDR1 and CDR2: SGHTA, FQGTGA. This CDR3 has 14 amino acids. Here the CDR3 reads CASSLGTEYNEQFF. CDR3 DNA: TGTGCCAGCAGCCTGGGGACGGAGTACAATGAGCAGTTCTTC.

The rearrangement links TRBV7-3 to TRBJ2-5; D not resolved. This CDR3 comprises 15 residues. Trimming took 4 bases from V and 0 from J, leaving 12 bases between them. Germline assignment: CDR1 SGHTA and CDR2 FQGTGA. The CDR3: CASSSRLGDQETQYF. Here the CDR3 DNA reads TGTGCCAGCAGCTCGAGACTGGGTGACCAAGAGACCCAGTACTTC.

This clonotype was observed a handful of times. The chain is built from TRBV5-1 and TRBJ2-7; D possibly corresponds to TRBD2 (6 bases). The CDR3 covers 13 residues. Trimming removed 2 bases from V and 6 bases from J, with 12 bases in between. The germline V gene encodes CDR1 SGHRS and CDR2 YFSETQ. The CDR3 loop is CASSFNGRGEQYF. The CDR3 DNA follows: TGCGCCAGCAGCTTTAACGGGAGAGGCGAGCAGTACTTC.

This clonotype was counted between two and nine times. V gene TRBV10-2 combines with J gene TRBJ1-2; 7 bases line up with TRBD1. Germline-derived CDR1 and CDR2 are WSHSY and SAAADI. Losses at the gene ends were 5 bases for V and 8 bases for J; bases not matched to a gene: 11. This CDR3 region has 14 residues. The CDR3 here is CASSFTGVSWGYTF. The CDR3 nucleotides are TGCGCCAGCAGTTTTACAGGGGTTTCGTGGGGCTACACCTTC.

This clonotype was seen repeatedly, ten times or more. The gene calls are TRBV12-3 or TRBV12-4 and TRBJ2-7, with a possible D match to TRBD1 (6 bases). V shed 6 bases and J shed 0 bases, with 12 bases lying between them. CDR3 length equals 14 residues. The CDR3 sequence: CASSQGQHSYEQYF. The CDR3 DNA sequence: TGTGCCAGCAGCCAAGGACAGCACTCCTACGAGCAGTACTTC.

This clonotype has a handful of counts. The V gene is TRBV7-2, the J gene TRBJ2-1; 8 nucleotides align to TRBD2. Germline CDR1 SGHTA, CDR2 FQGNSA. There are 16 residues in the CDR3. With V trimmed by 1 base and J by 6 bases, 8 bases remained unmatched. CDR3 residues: CASSLVIAGIGNEQFF. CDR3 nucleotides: TGTGCCAGCAGCTTAGTCATAGCGGGGATCGGCAATGAGCAGTTCTTC.

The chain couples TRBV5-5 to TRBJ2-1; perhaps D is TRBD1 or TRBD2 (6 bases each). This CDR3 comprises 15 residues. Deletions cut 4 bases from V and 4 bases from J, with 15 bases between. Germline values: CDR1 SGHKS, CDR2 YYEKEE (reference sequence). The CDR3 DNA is TGTGCCAGCAGCCGGGGGCTAGGTGTATACAATGAGCAGTTCTTC. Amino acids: CASSRGLGVYNEQFF.

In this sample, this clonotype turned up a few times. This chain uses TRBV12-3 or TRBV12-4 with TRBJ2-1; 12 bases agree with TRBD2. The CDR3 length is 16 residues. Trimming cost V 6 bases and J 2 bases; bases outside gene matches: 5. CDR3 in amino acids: CASSSRLAGAYNEQFF. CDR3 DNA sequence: TGTGCCAGCAGCTCTCGACTAGCGGGGGCCTACAATGAGCAGTTCTTC.

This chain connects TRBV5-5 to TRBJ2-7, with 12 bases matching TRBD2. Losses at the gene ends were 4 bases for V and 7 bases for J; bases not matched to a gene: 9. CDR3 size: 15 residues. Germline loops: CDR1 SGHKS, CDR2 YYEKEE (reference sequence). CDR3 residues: CASSIRLAGDREQYF. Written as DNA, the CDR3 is TGTGCCAGCAGCATCAGACTAGCGGGAGATCGTGAGCAGTACTTC.

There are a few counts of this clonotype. CDR3 residues: CASSPSRLPSYNEQFF. CDR3 bases: TGTGCCAGTAGTCCCTCCAGACTACCCTCCTACAATGAGCAGTTCTTC. The chain uses TRBV19 and TRBJ2-1; tentatively, D is TRBD2 (5 bases). Germline assignment: CDR1 LNHDA and CDR2 SQIVND (reference sequence). V was cut by 5 bases and J by 0 bases, with 14 bases left in between. The CDR3 extends over 16 amino acids.

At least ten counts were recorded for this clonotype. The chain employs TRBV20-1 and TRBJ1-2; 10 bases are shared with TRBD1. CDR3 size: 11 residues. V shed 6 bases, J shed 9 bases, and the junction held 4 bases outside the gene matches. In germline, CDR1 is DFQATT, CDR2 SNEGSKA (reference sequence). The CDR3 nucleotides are TGCAGTGCCGGGACAGGGGATAGCTACACCTTC. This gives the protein CSAGTGDSYTF.

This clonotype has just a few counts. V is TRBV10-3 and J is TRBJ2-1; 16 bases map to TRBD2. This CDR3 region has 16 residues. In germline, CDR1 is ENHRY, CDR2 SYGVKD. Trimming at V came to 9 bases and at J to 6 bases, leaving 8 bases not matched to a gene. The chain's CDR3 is CAIAGTSGGATNEQFF. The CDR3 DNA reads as TGTGCCATTGCCGGGACTAGCGGGGGGGCCACCAATGAGCAGTTCTTC.

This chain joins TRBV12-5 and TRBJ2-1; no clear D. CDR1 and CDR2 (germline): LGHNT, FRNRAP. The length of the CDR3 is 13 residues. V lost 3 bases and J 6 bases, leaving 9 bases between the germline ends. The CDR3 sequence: CASGFYVPNEQFF. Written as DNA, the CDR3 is TGTGCTAGTGGTTTTTACGTCCCCAATGAGCAGTTCTTC.

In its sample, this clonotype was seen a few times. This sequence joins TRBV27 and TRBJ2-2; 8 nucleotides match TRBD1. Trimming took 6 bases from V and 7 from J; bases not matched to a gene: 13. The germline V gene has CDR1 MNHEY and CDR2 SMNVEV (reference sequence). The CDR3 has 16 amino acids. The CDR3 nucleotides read TGTGCCAGCAGCATCCGAAAGACAGGGGAGGACGGGGAGCTGTTTTTT. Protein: CASSIRKTGEDGELFF.

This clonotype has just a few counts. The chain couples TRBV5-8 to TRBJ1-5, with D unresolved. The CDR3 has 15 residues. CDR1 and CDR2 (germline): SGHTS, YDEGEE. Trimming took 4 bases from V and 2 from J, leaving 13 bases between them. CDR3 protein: CASSGRRSGNQPQHF. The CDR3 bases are TGTGCCAGCAGCGGACGTAGATCTGGCAATCAGCCCCAGCATTTT.